What follows is one TCR beta chain and its context. The specificity of this receptor is unknown. No qualities accompany the bases; no much larger clone lies one base away. CD8 naive samples were CD45RO-negative cells positively selected for CCR7, giving a CD45RA+CCR7+ population that excluded TemRA cells. The donors were healthy, HIV-negative adults who had no recently reported acute infections or vaccinations. Only Caucasian adults living in Nashville, Tennessee, USA were represented among the donors. Blood was collected by leukapheresis, and PBMCs were isolated by Ficoll-Histopaque density gradient centrifugation and then cryopreserved in liquid nitrogen vapor phase. Analytical flow cytometry was used to check the purity and quantity of every magnetically sorted T cell population. Each sorted fraction had its genomic DNA isolated and then quantified by UV absorbance on a Nanodrop 2000c. The entry originates in a study of shared clonotypes between healthy human individuals (dated by TCRdb to 2018 to 2021). Looking at the study overall: A few men and two women, aged 18 to 49 years, made up the cohort. To increase sequencing depth and limit assay-specific biases, different laboratories used diverse techniques to prepare libraries and sequence TCR repertoires. To estimate repertoire size and how much clonotypes are shared between individuals, the study performed deep sequencing of blood TCR repertoires from a few healthy adults. Per donor, three plates each were used for CD4 naive and CD4 memory, two for CD8 naive, and one for CD8 memory. Leukapheresis yielded between about 0.85 and 10 billion PBMCs per donor.

What the authors observed across the whole study: Rarefaction of sorted-subset datasets indicated incomplete sequencing despite the large sequencing depth. Sampling was restricted to blood, and TCR repertoires in tissues likely differ from the TCR repertoires found in blood. The small number of donors limited the genetic and exposure-history diversity represented. Naive subsets generally had larger estimated clonotype richness than memory subsets. Roughly 5% of naive CD4, 3.5% of naive CD8, 2.3% of memory CD4, and 0.4% of memory CD8 clonotypes were shared across several donors. Pairwise subsampling led to the expectation that sequencing depth would affect the degree of clonotype sharing among donors. Clonotypes shared by all four sorted-subset donors showed higher generation probabilities than non-shared clonotypes.

Using the deep immunoSEQ assay, TCR CDR3 regions were amplified from genomic DNA by multiplex PCR. Extracted genomic DNA from each cell subset was spread evenly across all wells of several immunoSEQ 96-well plates, with each plate serving as a replicate. For sorted subsets, about 200 ng genomic DNA, equal to 30,000 to 35,000 T cell genomes, was loaded into each replicate PCR. The purified libraries were quantified using a Qubit 3.0 fluorometer, sized with a Bioanalyzer 2100, and then quantified again using the KAPA Library Quantification kit. A separate single-read 150-cycle Illumina NextSeq 550 flow cell was used to sequence each immunoSEQ 96-well plate. As for how the authors treated the data: Because the immunoSEQ output included only junctional sequences and no quality scores, the filtering could not be the same as the filtering used for full-length reads. Sequences were annotated with PyIR, a Python wrapper for IgBLAST v1.9, and V/J genes and CDR3 were assigned using IMGT germline references. Reads were filtered out if the reads had weak V/J assignments (E-value above 1e-6), no CDR3, stop codons, out-of-frame junctions, or ambiguous translated residues. V3J clonotypes were defined as sequences sharing an identical inferred V gene, J gene, and CDR3 amino acid sequence. Percentage overlap between repertoires was calculated by dividing the number of shared unique clonotypes by the size of the smaller repertoire. Repertoire richness was assessed with RTK rarefaction, the Chao1 estimator, and Recon v2.1 estimates of unobserved clonotypes. OLGA was used to compute generation probabilities for all TCRbeta clonotypes that the gDNA method yielded from several donors. TCRdb took this table from immuneACCESS and kept in-frame rearrangements with V and J called. Such tables lack part of the clones; where checked against another copy, unresolved V genes explain under half of the gap, and the rest is unexplained. V, J and clone size reflect that table, while D and trimming were determined from the DNA. This sample comprises about 2.1 million clones, 93% of them detected only once. The ten top clones hold under 2% of the sample.

Input material: naive CD8+ T cells from PBMCs. Taken with the paper, the label for cell subset or site translates to: CD45RA+CCR7+. The TCR was taken from a man aged 18 to 35 in good health. Some clones in this sample may be carry-over from other donors' samples.

The CDR3 in this case is CASSLSTGGFSYEQYF. The DNA sequence reads TGTGCCAGCAGTTTATCGACGGGCGGGTTCTCCTACGAGCAGTACTTC. This chain joins TRBV27 to TRBJ2-7; 5 matching bases give a weak D call of TRBD2. There are 16 amino acids in the CDR3, from cysteine to phenylalanine inclusive. The DNA shown is the 48-base CDR3, in frame from base 1. Trimming at the junction amounts to 0 bases on V and 0 bases on J, and the germline ends lie 12 bases apart. Per the germline V gene (reference sequence), MNHEY is the CDR1 and SMNVEV is the CDR2.